This TCR beta chain emerged from a study of early T cells in non-severe SARS-CoV-2 infection. Study information: Sequencing of bulk RNA from unsorted whole blood was done, without chain pairing.

The CDR3 is made up of 13 amino acids. CDR1 and CDR2 (germline): ENHRY, SYGVKD. Unmatched junction bases numbered 5, after V lost 9 bases and J lost 2 bases. Study-wide results and limits: CD4 and private specificities were missed by VDJdb matching, which favored anti-spike CD8 responses.

Attached unique molecular identifiers marked individual cDNA molecules. TCRdb re-called the 5' RACE reads through MiXCR, storing one row per CDR3 protein. Among 20,000 to 25,000 distinct CDR3 sequences listed, roughly 4% were seen once. In regard to this clonotype: What it binds is not known.

The rearrangement links TRBV10-3 to TRBJ2-3; 7 nucleotides align to TRBD1. Source material: whole blood. The receptor's source is an adult who was a healthcare worker with PCR-confirmed SARS-CoV-2 infection or an uninfected control (not recorded which). For the CDR3, the DNA is TGTGCCATGGGACAGCTCCACACAGATACGCAGTATTTT. Translating gives CAMGQLHTDTQYF.